The 31 T cell receptor beta chains reported below all come from one sample, sequenced in a study of human T cells and chemical hapten exposure. Time point in this sample: pre-sensitization, week 0. Treatment: therapeutic diphenylcyclopropenone sensitization with weekly scalp DPC. MiXCR, run by TCRdb on the RACE reads, gives a single entry per CDR3 protein. In the table there are more than 250,000 distinct CDR3 sequences, over 8% of which are singletons. Specimen: whole blood, collected in connection with sensitization to the hapten diphenylcyclopropenone (DPC). All receptors come from a woman between 35 and 50 years old with alopecia areata. Some clones in this sample may be carry-over from other donors' samples.

This clonotype was seen a few times. The DNA for the CDR3 is TGTGCCAGCAGGGACTATAGCCAAGAGACCCAGTACTTC. Its translation is CASRDYSQETQYF. This rearrangement joins TRBV6-5 to TRBJ2-5, with D perhaps matching TRBD2 (6 bases). The germline V gene encodes CDR1 MNHEY and CDR2 SVGAGI. CDR3 length equals 13 residues. With 6 bases removed from V and 1 base from J, the gap between germline ends came to 9 bases.

Many counts were recorded for this clonotype. This chain links TRBV18 with TRBJ2-3, with TRBD2 matching over 9 bases. The CDR3 is made up of 15 amino acids. CDR1 is KGHSH and CDR2 is LQKENI in the germline V gene. The V segment lost 1 base and the J segment 4 bases; nucleotides outside the gene matches: 3. The chain's CDR3 is CASSPLAGVADTQYF. The CDR3 nucleotides are TGTGCCAGCTCACCACTAGCGGGAGTCGCAGATACGCAGTATTTT.

CDR3 protein: CSASLRVSTDTQYF. CDR3 nucleotides: TGCAGTGCTAGCCTGCGGGTTAGCACAGATACGCAGTATTTT. The chain links TRBV20-1 to TRBJ2-3, with a tentative D call TRBD2 (5 bases). Germline CDR1 and CDR2: DFQATT and SNEGSKA (reference sequence). Trimming removed 3 bases at V and 0 bases at J, with 10 bases between. There are 14 residues in the CDR3.

The table lists this clonotype with many counts. V usage is TRBV12-3 or TRBV12-4 and J usage is TRBJ1-1; D not resolved. The CDR3 sequence is 13 residues long. Trimming pared 3 bases from V and 4 bases from J, leaving 9 bases between. The CDR3 spells CASSLREFTEAFF. DNA of the CDR3: TGTGCCAGCAGTTTGAGGGAATTCACTGAAGCTTTCTTT.

The chain has TRBV12-3 or TRBV12-4 and TRBJ2-1, with D unclear. This CDR3 comprises 15 residues. Trimming removed 6 bases at V and 0 bases at J, with 12 bases between. Here the CDR3 DNA reads TGTGCCAGCAGCCCGACACGGAGCTCCTACAATGAGCAGTTCTTC. This encodes CASSPTRSSYNEQFF.

This clonotype showed up just a few times. The V gene is TRBV6-5, the J gene TRBJ1-6; TRBD1 agrees at 7 bases. Trimming cost V 5 bases and J 6 bases; bases outside gene matches: 4. The V gene's germline CDR1 is MNHEY and CDR2 SVGAGI. The CDR3 sequence is 14 residues long. In DNA, the CDR3 is TGTGCCAGCAGTAAGGACAGGCCTAATTCACCCCTCCACTTT. Residues: CASSKDRPNSPLHF.

This clonotype was detected only a few times. This chain uses TRBV6-2 or TRBV6-3 with TRBJ2-3; a possible D gene is TRBD2 (5 bases). Germline V gene sequence: CDR1 MNHEY, CDR2 SVGEGT. The CDR3 has 14 residues. V shed 6 bases and J shed 5 bases, with 15 bases lying between them. Here the CDR3 DNA reads TGTGCCAGCAGATCCCCGGGAATTGGAGATACGCAGTATTTT. Amino acid sequence: CASRSPGIGDTQYF.

This sequence joins TRBV7-2 and TRBJ1-5, with 7 bases aligning to TRBD1. With 3 bases clipped from V and 3 bases from J, the junction kept 5 bases outside the gene matches. The CDR3 spans 15 residues. CDR1 is SGHTA, CDR2 FQGNSA, per germline. Here the CDR3 DNA reads TGTGCCAGCAGCTTGGGACAGATCAACAATCAGCCCCAGCATTTT. This codes for CASSLGQINNQPQHF.

The genes are TRBV4-3 and TRBJ1-1, with unresolved D. This CDR3 has 16 amino acids. V was trimmed by 1 base and J by 1 base, leaving 13 bases between them. CDR1 and CDR2 (germline): LGHNA, YSLEER. CDR3 residues: CASSQVSIGENTEAFF. The CDR3 nucleotides are TGCGCCAGCAGCCAAGTGAGTATCGGGGAGAACACTGAAGCTTTCTTT.

This clonotype was counted ten times or more. The chain uses TRBV5-1 and TRBJ2-7; 7 bases are a match to TRBD1. Germline assignment: CDR1 SGHRS and CDR2 YFSETQ. J was trimmed by 4 bases and V by 5 bases; bases with no gene match: 9. CDR3 length: 14 amino acids. The DNA for the CDR3 is TGCGCCAGCAGACGGACGACAGGGCGGTACGAGCAGTACTTC. This encodes CASRRTTGRYEQYF.

The chain couples TRBV7-2 to TRBJ1-5, with 10 bases lining up with TRBD1. J gave up 3 bases and V 5 bases, and 4 bases lay outside the gene matches. Germline lookup yields CDR1 SGHTA and CDR2 FQGNSA. The CDR3 has 15 amino acids. The CDR3 region is CASSGTGVNNQPQHF. CDR3 in DNA: TGTGCCAGCAGCGGGACAGGGGTCAACAATCAGCCCCAGCATTTT.

This clonotype has only a few counts. CDR3 nucleotide sequence: TGTGCCAGCCAAACGGGAGCGGGAGCTTACAATGAGCAGTTCTTC. It yields the protein CASQTGAGAYNEQFF. This sequence joins TRBV7-2 and TRBJ2-1; 8 bases line up with TRBD2. Germline V gives CDR1 SGHTA, CDR2 FQGNSA. The CDR3 loop spans 15 amino acids. V lost 8 bases to trimming and J lost 4 bases; unmatched junction nucleotides: 10.

V and J are TRBV7-2 and TRBJ1-1; 12 bases map to TRBD1. V trimming: 3 bases; J trimming: 0 bases; junction bases outside the gene matches: 5. This CDR3 is 17 amino acids long. Germline V gene lookup returns CDR1 SGHTA and CDR2 FQGNSA. The CDR3 sequence: CASSFRDRGLLNTEAFF. The CDR3 DNA is TGTGCCAGCAGCTTCCGGGACAGGGGGCTTTTGAACACTGAAGCTTTCTTT. Full variable domain (missing parts from reference TRBV7-2 and TRBJ1-1): GAGVSQSPSNKVTEKGKDVELRCDPISGHTALYWYRQSLGQGLEFLIYFQGNSAPDKSGLPSDRFSAERTGGSVSTLTIQRTQQEDSAVYLCASSFRDRGLLNTEAFFGQGTRLTVV.

There are a few counts of this clonotype. Germline is not matched at one junction end, which may reflect a read error. This chain links TRBV7-7 with TRBJ2-2, with a weak D call TRBD2 (5 bases). This CDR3 has 13 amino acids. From germline, CDR1 is SSHAT and CDR2 FNYEAQ (reference sequence). The CDR3 nucleotides read TGTGCTAGCAGCCCTAGCAGTGGCGGGGAGCTGTTTTTT. As protein: CASSPSSGGELFF.

The table lists this clonotype with a few counts. The chain carries TRBV5-5 and TRBJ2-7; no clear D gene. CDR3 length equals 15 residues. V was shortened by 0 bases and J by 0 bases, with 10 bases between the two germline ends. Germline V CDR1 and CDR2: SGHKS, YYEKEE (reference sequence). The CDR3 region has the DNA TGTGCCAGCAGCTTGGGGCTTCTGGCCTCCTACGAGCAGTACTTC. It translates to CASSLGLLASYEQYF.

The rearrangement links TRBV5-1 to TRBJ1-6; a possible D gene is TRBD1 (5 bases). The germline V gene encodes CDR1 SGHRS and CDR2 YFSETQ. V gave up 2 bases and J gave up 6 bases, with 9 bases separating them. This CDR3 is 14 amino acids long. CDR3 coding DNA: TGCGCCAGCAGCTTTCAGGGTGCTAATTCACCCCTCCACTTT. As protein: CASSFQGANSPLHF.

This clonotype was counted many times. V gene TRBV24-1 combines with J gene TRBJ2-7; 9 bases are a match to TRBD1. Germline lookup yields CDR1 KGHDR and CDR2 SFDVKD. The CDR3 contains 14 residues. V was pared by 7 bases and J by 2 bases, with 5 bases of the junction left unmatched. The CDR3 here is CATSTDRGAYEQYF. CDR3 bases: TGTGCCACCAGCACGGACAGGGGCGCCTACGAGCAGTACTTC.

The genes are TRBV24-1 and TRBJ2-3, with 10 bases lining up with TRBD2. This CDR3 is 16 amino acids long. V shed 3 bases and J 4 bases; nucleotides not matched to a gene: 6. CDR1 KGHDR and CDR2 SFDVKD come from the germline V gene. The CDR3: CATSDGLAGVADTQYF. In nucleotides, the CDR3 is TGTGCCACCAGTGATGGTCTAGCGGGAGTCGCAGATACGCAGTATTTT.

This clonotype was seen many times. The chain carries TRBV20-1 and TRBJ2-2; D remains ambiguous. V was cut by 0 bases and J by 2 bases, with 10 bases left in between. The germline CDR1 and CDR2 sequences are DFQATT and SNEGSKA (reference sequence). CDR3 length: 15 amino acids. The CDR3 protein is CSAREGISNTGELFF. The CDR3, as DNA: TGCAGTGCTAGAGAGGGGATAAGTAACACCGGGGAGCTGTTTTTT.

This chain links TRBV7-2 with TRBJ1-2; D uncertain. CDR3 length equals 14 residues. V was trimmed by 1 base and J by 1 base, leaving 7 bases between them. The V gene's germline CDR1 is SGHTA and CDR2 FQGNSA. CDR3 amino acids: CASSLERINYGYTF. CDR3 sequence (DNA): TGTGCCAGCAGCTTAGAACGGATTAACTATGGCTACACCTTC.

The chain couples TRBV7-6 to TRBJ1-5; tentatively, D is TRBD1 (5 bases). Germline lookup yields CDR1 SGHVS and CDR2 FNYEAQ. There are 15 residues in the CDR3. Trimming pared 1 base from V and 7 bases from J, leaving 14 bases between. The CDR3 sequence: CASSLERGFSQPQHF. The CDR3 DNA reads TGTGCCAGCAGCTTAGAGAGGGGATTCAGCCAGCCCCAGCATTTT.

The V call is TRBV27, the J call TRBJ2-1; D unresolved. V dropped 4 bases and J dropped 9 bases, with 13 bases sitting between them. Germline V gives CDR1 MNHEY, CDR2 SMNVEV (reference sequence). CDR3 length: 13 amino acids. This CDR3 reads CASSSPPYLEQFF. The DNA of the CDR3 is TGTGCCAGCAGTTCCCCCCCGTACCTTGAGCAGTTCTTC.

The gene calls are TRBV9 and TRBJ1-3; tentative D call: TRBD1 (6 bases). The V gene lost 1 base and the J gene lost 1 base, with 15 bases spanning the gap. CDR3 length: 17 residues. Germline V gene data show CDR1 as SGDLS and CDR2 as YYNGEE. The DNA of the CDR3 is TGTGCCAGCAGCGTATCCCCACGGGGGGCTTCTGGAAACACCATATATTTT. Translation gives CASSVSPRGASGNTIYF.

At least ten counts were recorded for this clonotype. The CDR3 loop is CASSSVRGPNYGYTF. The CDR3 DNA reads as TGTGCCAGCAGCTCCGTCCGGGGGCCTAACTATGGCTACACCTTC. This rearrangement joins TRBV11-2 to TRBJ1-2, with D possibly TRBD1 on 6 matching bases. Trimming took 4 bases from V and 0 from J, leaving 12 bases between them. The CDR3 covers 15 residues. CDR1 and CDR2 from the germline V gene are SGHAT and FQNNGV.

V gene TRBV7-9 combines with J gene TRBJ2-3; no clear D. The CDR3 runs 14 residues. Germline CDR1 is SEHNR and CDR2 is FQNEAQ (reference sequence). The V end lost 2 bases, the J end lost 1 base, and 7 bases lay between the germline ends. DNA of the CDR3: TGTGCCAGCAGCTTACTAGACGGCACAGATACGCAGTATTTT. Encoded protein: CASSLLDGTDTQYF.

The sample holds a few counts of this clonotype. The V gene is TRBV20-1, the J gene TRBJ2-1, with TRBD2 matching 9 bases. The CDR3 is 12 residues long. V dropped 4 bases and J dropped 15; count of bases not matched to a gene: 10. Germline CDR1 is DFQATT and CDR2 is SNEGSKA (reference sequence). DNA for the CDR3: TGCAGTGCTAAGATAGCGGGGGAAGCGATGTTCTTC. Residues: CSAKIAGEAMFF.

This clonotype has a handful of counts. CDR3 DNA: TGTGCCAGCTCACCCCGGGGGCCACCGAACACCGGGGAGCTGTTTTTT. It specifies CASSPRGPPNTGELFF. This rearrangement joins TRBV18 to TRBJ2-2; D possibly uses TRBD1 or TRBD2 (6 bases each). Germline values: CDR1 KGHSH, CDR2 LQKENI. The CDR3 runs 16 residues. The germline V and J ends were trimmed by 3 bases and 0 bases, with 11 bases remaining between them.

This clonotype has only a few counts. V is TRBV7-9 and J is TRBJ1-5, with D perhaps TRBD1 (6 bases). The CDR3 is 14 amino acids. Germline CDR1 reads SEHNR; CDR2 reads FQNEAQ (reference sequence). Deletions cut 4 bases from V and 1 base from J, with 8 bases between. The CDR3 region has the DNA TGTGCCAGCAGCTCGACAGGAAGCAATCAGCCCCAGCATTTT. It codes for CASSSTGSNQPQHF.

V gene TRBV20-1 combines with J gene TRBJ2-1; no definite D call. With 1 base removed from V and 10 bases from J, the gap between germline ends came to 2 bases. The germline V gene encodes CDR1 DFQATT and CDR2 SNEGSKA (reference sequence). The CDR3 length is 9 residues. Here the CDR3 reads CSARGEQFF. CDR3 DNA sequence: TGCAGTGCTAGAGGGGAGCAGTTCTTC.

This clonotype was seen only a few times. V and J are TRBV4-1 and TRBJ2-7, with D maybe TRBD2 (6 bases). Germline V gives CDR1 MGHRA, CDR2 YSYEKL. The length of the CDR3 is 15 residues. V lost 0 bases and J 2 bases, leaving 11 bases between the germline ends. The CDR3 nucleotides are TGCGCCAGCAGCCAAGATCTCCGGAGGGCCTACGAGCAGTACTTC. Residues: CASSQDLRRAYEQYF.

This clonotype was seen a few times. One end of the junction varies from germline; a read error may be responsible. V and J are TRBV7-7 and TRBJ2-3; 13 bases map to TRBD2. Germline CDR1 and CDR2: SSHAT and FNYEAQ (reference sequence). There are 17 residues in the CDR3. The CDR3 spells CASSPTPGLAGTDTQYF. In nucleotides, the CDR3 is TGTGCTAGCAGCCCTACGCCGGGACTAGCGGGAACAGATACGCAGTATTTT. Variable domain in full (rest from reference TRBV7-7 and TRBJ2-3): GAGVSQSPRYKVTKRGQDVTLRCDPISSHATLYWYQQALGQGPEFLTYFNYEAQPDKSGLPSDRFSAERPEGSISTLTIQRTEQRDSAMYRCASSPTPGLAGTDTQYFGPGTRLTVL.